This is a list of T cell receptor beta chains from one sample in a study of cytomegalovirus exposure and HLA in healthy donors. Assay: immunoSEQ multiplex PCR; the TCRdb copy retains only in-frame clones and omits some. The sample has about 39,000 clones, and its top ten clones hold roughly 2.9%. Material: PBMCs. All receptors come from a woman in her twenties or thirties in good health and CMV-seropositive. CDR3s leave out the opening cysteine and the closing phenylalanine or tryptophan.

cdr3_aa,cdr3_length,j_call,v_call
ASSMTPSYEQY,11,NA,TRBV5-6
SVEDYRSSKNIQY,13,TRBJ2-4,TRBV29-1
ASSLGENYGYT,11,TRBJ1-2,TRBV7-9
ASSYGQPLSGNTIY,14,TRBJ1-3,TRBV13
ATSRARDRNGELF,13,TRBJ2-2,TRBV15
ASSSRRDTGELF,12,TRBJ2-2,TRBV5-4
ASRRLRENTEAF,12,TRBJ1-1,TRBV6-5
ASSLPRQGGTSPQH,14,TRBJ1-5,TRBV28
ASSEIENGYT,10,TRBJ1-2,TRBV25-1
ASSLVGGHDNNEQF,14,TRBJ2-1,TRBV11-2
SVDPGDNEQF,10,TRBJ2-1,TRBV29-1
ASSYSRSRAYNEQF,14,TRBJ2-1,TRBV6-5
ASSLDRGNYGYT,12,TRBJ1-2,TRBV5-4
ASSATGGSETQY,12,TRBJ2-5,TRBV28
AVHHGLAGTGSDTQY,15,TRBJ2-3,TRBV10-3
ASSQDGGSNTEAF,13,TRBJ1-1,TRBV4-1
ASSPLEYLRDSPLH,14,TRBJ1-6,TRBV28
ASSAHRGTEAF,11,TRBJ1-1,TRBV9
SVGGTSGHKETQY,13,TRBJ2-5,TRBV29-1
ASSLLEEANYGYT,13,TRBJ1-2,TRBV7-9
ASSHDTQVPGEQF,13,TRBJ2-1,TRBV4-1
ATSRDSGNTEAF,12,TRBJ1-1,TRBV15
AARGALDTQY,10,TRBJ2-3,TRBV19
ASSGQGSGNTIY,12,TRBJ1-3,TRBV2
ASSRGQGVEQPQH,13,TRBJ1-5,TRBV7-2
ASSRDRGSYEQY,12,TRBJ2-7,TRBV7-8
ASSFGGSQGNYGYT,14,TRBJ1-2,TRBV5-6
ASSLRQGAVGYT,12,TRBJ1-2,TRBV5-6
ASSFDGSAYEQY,12,TRBJ2-7,TRBV5-1
SGQTGTGRQETQY,13,TRBJ2-5,TRBV29-1
ASSFRGRGSPLH,12,TRBJ1-6,TRBV28
ASSSPKLGNTIY,12,TRBJ1-3,TRBV7-9
ASSPRDSLGNTIY,13,TRBJ1-3,TRBV18
ASSLGPVAADRGREQY,16,TRBJ2-7,TRBV11-2
ASSTPRAPMEKLF,13,TRBJ1-4,TRBV19
ASSLSYSGSDPLGYT,15,TRBJ1-2,TRBV27
ASSFIRSDNSPLH,13,TRBJ1-6,TRBV27
ASSLGGWGTGSTGELF,16,TRBJ2-2,TRBV7-2
ASSPPNRGSASYNEQF,16,TRBJ2-1,TRBV18
ATSRDRGLANEKLF,14,TRBJ1-4,TRBV15
ASSQVEQNNEQF,12,TRBJ2-1,TRBV4-1
SARDDEQY,8,TRBJ2-7,TRBV20-1
ASSAPGPGELF,11,TRBJ2-2,TRBV28
ASSLYTEAF,9,TRBJ1-1,TRBV7-9
ASSQTTGQGAYSPLH,15,TRBJ1-6,TRBV4-1
SVEDRREQETQY,12,TRBJ2-5,TRBV29-1
ASLLTSGVRETQY,13,TRBJ2-5,TRBV2
ASSLGQGATLGGYT,14,TRBJ1-2,TRBV7-9